The 29 T cell receptor beta chains below all came from one sample that was sequenced in a study of blood T cell repertoires in COVID-19. TCRdb's table, derived via immunoSEQ multiplex PCR, lists solely in-frame clones and lacks some. The sample has about 67,000 clones; less than 90% are singletons. Sequenced: peripheral blood. Receptors were obtained from a man in his fifties or sixties with active COVID-19.

The rearrangement joins TRBV6-5 to TRBJ2-5, with D perhaps matching TRBD1 (5 bases). The ends were cut back, 7 bases at V and 4 bases at J, with 13 bases in the middle. CDR1 MNHEY and CDR2 SVGAGI come from the germline V gene. CDR3 size: 13 residues. DNA for the CDR3: TGTGCCAGCACCTCCCAGGGTCTAGAGACCCAGTACTTC. Residues: CASTSQGLETQYF.

The rearrangement links TRBV28 to TRBJ2-7, with a weak D call TRBD2 (5 bases). This CDR3 contains 15 residues. The V gene's germline CDR1 is MDHEN and CDR2 SYDVKM. V was trimmed by 3 bases and J by 4 bases, leaving 16 bases between them. Here the CDR3 reads CASSFLGSLSYEQYF. The CDR3 DNA sequence: TGTGCCAGCAGTTTTTTAGGGAGTTTATCGTACGAGCAGTACTTC.

This clone has a single count. The gene calls are TRBV6-5 and TRBJ2-7, with 7 bases that match TRBD2. CDR3 size: 14 residues. Germline loops: CDR1 MNHEY, CDR2 SVGAGI. V lost 6 bases to trimming and J lost 2 bases; unmatched junction nucleotides: 7. CDR3 region: CASRGGGSAYEQYF. The DNA for the CDR3 is TGTGCCAGCAGGGGCGGGGGTTCCGCCTACGAGCAGTACTTC.

The chain recombines TRBV7-2 with TRBJ2-7; D is uncertain. The ends were cut back, 2 bases at V and 0 bases at J, with 8 bases in the middle. CDR3 size: 14 residues. Germline V gives CDR1 SGHTA, CDR2 FQGNSA. CDR3 protein: CASSLQAGSYEQYF. The CDR3 DNA reads TGTGCCAGCAGCTTACAGGCAGGCTCCTACGAGCAGTACTTC.

This chain links TRBV2 with TRBJ1-4; TRBD1 is a possible D gene (5 bases). The CDR3 has 14 amino acids. Per the germline V gene, CDR1 is SNHLY and CDR2 is FYNNEI. V was shortened by 6 bases and J by 8 bases, with 16 bases between the two germline ends. The CDR3 spells CASSAMGTREKLFF. CDR3 nucleotides: TGTGCCAGCAGCGCTATGGGGACTAGGGAAAAACTGTTTTTT. Drawing the rest from reference TRBV2 and TRBJ1-4, the complete variable domain is EPEVTQTPSHQVTQMGQEVILRCVPISNHLYFYWYRQILGQKVEFLVSFYNNEISEKSEIFDDQFSVERPDGSNFTLKIRSTKLEDSAMYFCASSAMGTREKLFFGSGTQLSVL.

The gene calls are TRBV7-9 and TRBJ2-2, with 10 bases that match TRBD2. CDR3 length: 18 residues. The J segment lost 0 bases and the V segment lost 6 bases, leaving 10 bases of the junction unmatched. From germline, CDR1 is SEHNR and CDR2 FQNEAQ (reference sequence). DNA of the CDR3: TGTGCCAGCAGGGTTCCGGGACTAGCGTTTACGAACACCGGGGAGCTGTTTTTT. It translates to CASRVPGLAFTNTGELFF.

The genes are TRBV7-2 and TRBJ1-2; D call uncertain. CDR1 SGHTA and CDR2 FQGNSA come from the germline V gene. The V and J ends lost 4 bases and 8 bases respectively, with 17 bases between them. The CDR3 spans 14 residues. Here the CDR3 DNA reads TGTGCCAGCAGCTCCCCCGGTCAGGAATGGGGCTACACCTTC. This translates into CASSSPGQEWGYTF.

This sequence joins TRBV6-2 or TRBV6-3 and TRBJ2-3; the match to TRBD2 covers 7 bases. Trimming at V came to 5 bases and at J to 4 bases, leaving 9 bases not matched to a gene. The CDR3 is made up of 15 amino acids. Germline CDR1 and CDR2: MNHEY and SVGEGT. CDR3 sequence: CASSPGGFNADTQYF. The CDR3 DNA sequence: TGTGCCAGCAGTCCGGGGGGTTTCAACGCAGATACGCAGTATTTT.

The V call is TRBV5-4, the J call TRBJ2-2, with TRBD1 matching over 8 bases. The CDR3 loop spans 14 amino acids. The ends lost 3 bases at V and 3 bases at J; junction bases unmatched: 1. The germline gives CDR1 SGHNT, CDR2 YYREEE (reference sequence). CDR3 sequence reads: CASSSGQDTGELFF. CDR3 in DNA: TGTGCCAGCAGCTCGGGACAGGACACCGGGGAGCTGTTTTTT. Full variable domain (remainder filled in from reference TRBV5-4 and TRBJ2-2): ETGVTQSPTHLIKTRGQQVTLRCSSQSGHNTVSWYQQALGQGPQFIFQYYREEENGRGNFPPRFSGLQFPNYSSELNVNALELDDSALYLCASSSGQDTGELFFGEGSRLTVL.

This chain connects TRBV23-1 to TRBJ2-4, with 12 bases aligning to TRBD1. TRBV23-1 falls under the ORF class, with uncertain function. This CDR3 has 12 amino acids. With 11 bases clipped from V and 8 bases from J, the junction kept 4 bases outside the gene matches. The CDR3 DNA reads TGCGCCGAGGGACAGGGGGCAGACATTCAGTACTTC. Protein: CAEGQGADIQYF.

The CDR3 DNA follows: TGTGCCAGCAGCCTGGACAGGGGTGGTCGGGATGGCTACACCTTC. Translating gives CASSLDRGGRDGYTF. J is TRBJ1-2 and V is TRBV7-9; TRBD1 matches 9 bases. This CDR3 region has 15 residues. Germline CDR1 and CDR2: SEHNR and FQNEAQ (reference sequence). Unmatched junction bases numbered 10, after V lost 5 bases and J lost 6 bases.

The chain links TRBV6-5 to TRBJ1-1; 7 positions match TRBD1. The CDR3 loop spans 15 amino acids. Germline CDR1 reads MNHEY; CDR2 reads SVGAGI. V dropped 6 bases and J dropped 1; count of bases not matched to a gene: 8. The CDR3 region is CASRYGGQPNTEAFF. CDR3 coding DNA: TGTGCCAGCAGGTATGGGGGACAGCCGAACACTGAAGCTTTCTTT.

This clone has just one count. This rearrangement joins TRBV5-1 to TRBJ2-5, with TRBD2 identical over 12 bases. Germline CDR1 reads SGHRS; CDR2 reads YFSETQ. V dropped 1 base and J dropped 2; count of bases not matched to a gene: 3. The CDR3 is made up of 16 amino acids. CDR3 sequence (DNA): TGCGCCAGCAGCTTGAGGACTAGCGGGGTACAAGAGACCCAGTACTTC. Residues: CASSLRTSGVQETQYF.

The CDR3 coding sequence is TGTGCCAGCTCACCAATACAGGGCAATGAGCAGTTCTTC. It translates to CASSPIQGNEQFF. The chain has TRBV18 and TRBJ2-1; TRBD1 might be the D (6 bases). Germline V CDR1 and CDR2: KGHSH, LQKENI. This CDR3 spans 13 amino acids. Trimming shortened V by 2 bases and J by 6 bases, and 8 bases separated the two germline ends.

The genes are TRBV18 and TRBJ2-1, with 8 bases lining up with TRBD1. Germline V gives CDR1 KGHSH, CDR2 LQKENI. The CDR3 has 16 residues. V trimming: 3 bases; J trimming: 7 bases; junction bases outside the gene matches: 11. CDR3 in DNA: TGTGCCAGCTCACCCGCAAGTGGACAGGGTGCGAATGAGCAGTTCTTC. Its protein product is CASSPASGQGANEQFF.

The J gene is TRBJ2-5, the V gene TRBV7-7; D gene unclear. Per germline, CDR1 SSHAT and CDR2 FNYEAQ (reference sequence). This CDR3 has 12 residues. V lost 5 bases, J lost 7 bases, and 11 bases lay in between. The DNA of the CDR3 is TGTGCCAGCAGCCCGGATCAGGCGACCCAGTACTTC. Translated: CASSPDQATQYF.

J is TRBJ1-3 and V is TRBV5-4, with 10 bases aligning to TRBD1. Germline CDR1 is SGHNT and CDR2 is YYREEE (reference sequence). The V and J ends lost 2 bases and 4 bases, in that order; junction bases with no gene match: 6. There are 16 residues in the CDR3. In DNA form, the CDR3 reads TGTGCCAGCAGCTTCGTGACAGGGGGCGCCGGAAACACCATATATTTT. Its translation: CASSFVTGGAGNTIYF.

The chain carries TRBV6-5 and TRBJ1-5; 8 positions match TRBD1. With V trimmed by 6 bases and J by 2 bases, 6 bases remained unmatched. The CDR3 totals 15 residues. Germline V CDR1 and CDR2: MNHEY, SVGAGI. This CDR3 is CASSETGVGNQPQHF. The CDR3 DNA reads TGTGCCAGCAGCGAGACAGGGGTAGGCAATCAGCCCCAGCATTTT.

This clone appeared a single time. The chain carries TRBV6-5 and TRBJ2-3; 7 nucleotides line up with TRBD2. The CDR3 contains 12 residues. Germline CDR1 reads MNHEY; CDR2 reads SVGAGI. With V trimmed by 6 bases and J by 11 bases, 8 bases remained unmatched. The CDR3 region has the DNA TGTGCCAGCAGGGGAGGGACTTGGAAGCAGTATTTT. Protein product: CASRGGTWKQYF.

The chain is built from TRBV5-1 and TRBJ1-2; D may be TRBD1 (5 bases). The germline CDR1 and CDR2 sequences are SGHRS and YFSETQ. This CDR3 is built from 14 residues. V was trimmed by 0 bases and J by 5 bases, leaving 11 bases between them. CDR3 in amino acids: CASSLGQGSYGYTF. CDR3 sequence (DNA): TGCGCCAGCAGCTTGGGGCAGGGTAGTTATGGCTACACCTTC. Filled out from reference TRBV5-1 and TRBJ1-2, the complete variable domain reads KAGVTQTPRYLIKTRGQQVTLSCSPISGHRSVSWYQQTPGQGLQFLFEYFSETQRNKGNFPGRFSGRQFSNSRSEMNVSTLELGDSALYLCASSLGQGSYGYTFGSGTRLTVV.

The chain employs TRBV5-1 and TRBJ2-1, with D perhaps matching TRBD2 (6 bases). Germline CDR1 reads SGHRS; CDR2 reads YFSETQ. V dropped 2 bases and J dropped 0 bases, with 12 bases sitting between them. The CDR3 runs to 16 residues. The CDR3 loop is CASSFRGLGSYNEQFF. The CDR3 region has the DNA TGCGCCAGCAGCTTCCGGGGGTTAGGCTCCTACAATGAGCAGTTCTTC.

This chain links TRBV9 with TRBJ2-5, with 9 bases that match TRBD2. J gave up 1 base and V 3 bases, and 4 bases lay outside the gene matches. There are 15 residues in the CDR3. Germline V lookup: CDR1 SGDLS, CDR2 YYNGEE. This CDR3 is CASSEGSGGQETQYF. In DNA, the CDR3 is TGTGCCAGCAGCGAAGGTAGCGGGGGCCAAGAGACCCAGTACTTC.

The chain couples TRBV12-3 or TRBV12-4 to TRBJ1-1; no definite D call. This CDR3 comprises 13 residues. Deletions cut 6 bases from V and 5 bases from J, with 13 bases between. CDR3 sequence reads: CASSSRAGTEAFF. Here the CDR3 DNA reads TGTGCCAGCAGCTCCCGTGCGGGGACTGAAGCTTTCTTT.

The J gene is TRBJ2-7, the V gene TRBV3-1 (or the pseudogene TRBV3-2); D gene unclear. V was trimmed by 1 base and J by 7 bases, leaving 11 bases between them. CDR3 length equals 13 residues. CDR1 LGHDT and CDR2 YNNKEL come from the germline V gene (reference sequence). The CDR3 coding sequence is TGTGCCAGCAGCCAAGTCCGTTGGGCGGAGCAGTACTTC. It encodes CASSQVRWAEQYF.

This clone appeared a few times. The chain recombines TRBV4-1 with TRBJ2-1; TRBD2 agrees at 12 bases. V lost 3 bases, J lost 13 bases, and 10 bases stayed unmatched. There are 15 residues in the CDR3. Per the germline V gene, CDR1 is MGHRA and CDR2 is YSYEKL. This chain's CDR3 is CASSQASSGGARQFF. The CDR3 DNA is TGCGCCAGCAGCCAGGCTTCTAGCGGGGGGGCCCGACAGTTCTTC.

This clone was detected only a few times. The chain has TRBV6-2 or TRBV6-3 and TRBJ1-3; 9 bases align to TRBD1. V shed 6 bases, J shed 3 bases, and the junction held 6 bases outside the gene matches. Germline CDR1 and CDR2: MNHEY and SVGEGT. The CDR3 spans 15 residues. CDR3 DNA: TGTGCCAGCAGCCCTACAGGGGGCTTTGGAAACACCATATATTTT. As protein: CASSPTGGFGNTIYF.

As regards this clone: This specimen includes other DNA sequences encoding the same CDR3. V usage is TRBV19 and J usage is TRBJ2-5; D call uncertain. Germline V lookup: CDR1 LNHDA, CDR2 SQIVND (reference sequence). The V gene lost 6 bases and the J gene lost 3 bases, with 11 bases spanning the gap. The CDR3 length is 13 residues. CDR3 sequence: CASSRLAEETQYF. Here the CDR3 DNA reads TGTGCCAGTAGCCGACTGGCGGAAGAGACCCAGTACTTC.

The chain employs TRBV4-2 and TRBJ1-3, with D hard to call. Trimming removed 4 bases at V and 2 bases at J, with 12 bases between. Per germline, CDR1 LGHNA and CDR2 YNFKEQ. CDR3 length: 15 residues. CDR3 sequence: CASSPSHGAGNTIYF. CDR3 nucleotides: TGTGCCAGCAGCCCTTCTCACGGGGCTGGAAACACCATATATTTT.

This clone has more than one count but fewer than ten. The chain links TRBV5-5 to TRBJ2-1; D is undetermined. Per germline, CDR1 SGHKS and CDR2 YYEKEE (reference sequence). The ends were cut back, 2 bases at V and 1 base at J, with 7 bases in the middle. This CDR3 contains 14 residues. The CDR3 loop reads CASSFQLSYNEQFF. The CDR3 nucleotides read TGTGCCAGCAGCTTCCAGTTATCCTACAATGAGCAGTTCTTC.